This T cell receptor (beta chain) originates from a study of cytomegalovirus exposure and HLA in healthy donors. The study, taken as a whole, reports: Presence/absence analyses took donor sequencing depth as roughly uniform. In a later analysis, parvovirus B19, influenza, CMV and Epstein-Barr virus appeared linked to several top co-occurrence clusters.

As concerns this clone: Its antigen is undetermined.

Trimming removed 3 bases from V and 5 bases from J; junction bases left unmatched: 7. The CDR3 is made up of 14 amino acids. The germline V gene encodes CDR1 SQVTM and CDR2 ANQGSEA. Primers included in the PCR were 60 Vbeta and 13 Jbeta primers. Only in-frame clones appear in the TCRdb table, and some are missing; sequencing was by immunoSEQ multiplex PCR. The sample consists of 150,000 to 200,000 clones, around 82% of them appearing once. The clonotype was recovered from a man aged 50 or older in good health and CMV-seropositive. The sequenced sample was PBMCs. The V gene is TRBV29-1, the J gene TRBJ2-5; 9 bases fit TRBD1. DNA for the CDR3: TGCAGCGTTGACTCTAGGACAGGGGAGGAGACCCAGTACTTC. It specifies CSVDSRTGEETQYF.